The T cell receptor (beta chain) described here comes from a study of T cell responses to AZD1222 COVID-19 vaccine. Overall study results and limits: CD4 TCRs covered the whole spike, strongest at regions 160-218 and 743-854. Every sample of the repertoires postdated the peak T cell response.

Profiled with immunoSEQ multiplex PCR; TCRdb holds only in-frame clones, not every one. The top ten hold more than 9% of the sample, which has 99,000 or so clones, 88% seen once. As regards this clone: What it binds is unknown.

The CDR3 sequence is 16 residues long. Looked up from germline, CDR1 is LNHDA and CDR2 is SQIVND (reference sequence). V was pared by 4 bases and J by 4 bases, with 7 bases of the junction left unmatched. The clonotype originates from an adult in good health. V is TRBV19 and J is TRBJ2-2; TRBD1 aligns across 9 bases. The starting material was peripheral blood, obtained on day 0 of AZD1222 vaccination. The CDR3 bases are TGTGCCAGTAGTAGGGAGACAGGGGGATTCACCGGGGAGCTGTTTTTT. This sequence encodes CASSRETGGFTGELFF.